This section outlines one T cell receptor beta chain sequence together with its context. The data belong to a study of blood T cell repertoires in COVID-19. Study-wide background: Italy, Spain and the United States were the sources of the convalescent and acute COVID-19 samples. The analysed material was cDNA or gDNA that came from T cells, B-cell-depleted T cells, or PBMCs.

The method was immunoSEQ multiplex PCR; TCRdb's version includes in-frame clones alone and lacks a portion of them. Of about 240,000 clones listed, roughly four fifths are singletons. Sequencing was done on a sample of peripheral blood. The source of this sequence is a woman of 80 years or more with acute or convalescent COVID-19.

Here the CDR3 DNA reads TGTGCCAGCAGTGTCGGGGTCCGGGAGACCCAGTACTTC. The encoded protein is CASSVGVRETQYF. The chain recombines TRBV2 with TRBJ2-5; D perhaps matches TRBD2 (5 bases). CDR1 is SNHLY, CDR2 FYNNEI, per germline. Trimming removed 4 bases from V and 5 bases from J, with 11 bases in between. This CDR3 contains 13 residues.